The T cell receptor beta chain described here comes from a study of blood T cell repertoires in COVID-19. Study details: Some COVID-19 samples were acute and others convalescent; all came from the United States, Italy and Spain. T cells, B-cell-depleted T cells, or PBMCs provided the cDNA or gDNA that served as material.

Authors' data handling: How many nucleated cells were present was estimated from reference gene primer amplification. Sequencing used immunoSEQ multiplex PCR; TCRdb keeps in-frame clones, though not all of them. V, J and clone size reflect that table, while D and trimming were determined from the DNA. The sample yields under 150,000 clones, around 80% seen once. This clone was recorded a few times. The CDR3 is 14 amino acids. Germline CDR1 MDHEN, CDR2 SYDVKM. Trimming cost V 7 bases and J 5 bases; bases outside gene matches: 8. The chain recombines TRBV28 with TRBJ2-3; 8 bases line up with TRBD1. This clonotype was sampled from a man older than 75 with acute or convalescent COVID-19. Input material: peripheral blood. The CDR3 reads CASNARRGRDTQYF. The CDR3 DNA follows: TGTGCCAGCAACGCCCGCAGGGGGCGAGATACGCAGTATTTT.